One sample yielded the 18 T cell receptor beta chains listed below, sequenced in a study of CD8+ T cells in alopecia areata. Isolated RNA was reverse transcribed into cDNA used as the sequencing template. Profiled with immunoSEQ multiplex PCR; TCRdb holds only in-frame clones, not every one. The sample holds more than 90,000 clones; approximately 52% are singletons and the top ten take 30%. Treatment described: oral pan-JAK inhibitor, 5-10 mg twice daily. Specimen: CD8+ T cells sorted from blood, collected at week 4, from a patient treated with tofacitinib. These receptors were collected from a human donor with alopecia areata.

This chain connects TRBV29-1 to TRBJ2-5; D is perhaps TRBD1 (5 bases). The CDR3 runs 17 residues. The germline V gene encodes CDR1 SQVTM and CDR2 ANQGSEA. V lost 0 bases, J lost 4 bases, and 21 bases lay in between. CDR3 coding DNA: TGCAGCGTTGAAGATCCGGGTGGGCAGGGCCTAGGAGAGACCCAGTACTTC. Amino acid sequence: CSVEDPGGQGLGETQYF.

The CDR3 region is CASSGTPNYGYTF. The CDR3 nucleotides are TGTGCCAGCAGCGGGACACCTAACTATGGCTACACCTTC. The V gene is TRBV7-9, the J gene TRBJ1-2; D possibly corresponds to TRBD1 (6 bases). The V and J ends lost 5 bases and 0 bases respectively, with 7 bases between them. CDR1 and CDR2 from the germline V gene are SEHNR and FQNEAQ (reference sequence). This CDR3 spans 13 amino acids.

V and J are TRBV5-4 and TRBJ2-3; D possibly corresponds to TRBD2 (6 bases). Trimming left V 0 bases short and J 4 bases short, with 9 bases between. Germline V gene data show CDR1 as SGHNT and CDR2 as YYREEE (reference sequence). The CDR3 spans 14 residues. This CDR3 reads CASSLGLDSDTQYF. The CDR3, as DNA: TGTGCCAGCAGCTTGGGACTAGACTCAGATACGCAGTATTTT.

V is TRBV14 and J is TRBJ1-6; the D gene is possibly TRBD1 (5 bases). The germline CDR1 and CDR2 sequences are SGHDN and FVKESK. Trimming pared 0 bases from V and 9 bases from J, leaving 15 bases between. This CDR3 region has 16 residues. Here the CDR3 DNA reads TGTGCCAGCAGCCAAGAGGGGCCGTCCCAAATTTCACCCCTCCACTTT. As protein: CASSQEGPSQISPLHF.

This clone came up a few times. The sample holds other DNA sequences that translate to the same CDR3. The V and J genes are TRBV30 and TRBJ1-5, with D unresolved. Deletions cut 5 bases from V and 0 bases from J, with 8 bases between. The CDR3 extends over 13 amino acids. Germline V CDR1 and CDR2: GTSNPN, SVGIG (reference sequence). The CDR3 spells CAWSRDSNQPQHF. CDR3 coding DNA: TGTGCCTGGTCACGGGATAGCAATCAGCCCCAGCATTTT.

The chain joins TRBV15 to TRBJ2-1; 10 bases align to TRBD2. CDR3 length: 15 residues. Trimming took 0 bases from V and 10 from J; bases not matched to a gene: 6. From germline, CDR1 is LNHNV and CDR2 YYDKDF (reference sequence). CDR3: CATSREAGGRGEQFF. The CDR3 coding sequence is TGTGCCACCAGCAGAGAAGCGGGGGGGCGAGGAGAGCAGTTCTTC.

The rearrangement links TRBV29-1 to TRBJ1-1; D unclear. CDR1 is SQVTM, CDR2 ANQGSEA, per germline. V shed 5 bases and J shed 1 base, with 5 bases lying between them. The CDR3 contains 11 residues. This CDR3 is CSVQENTEAFF. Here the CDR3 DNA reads TGCAGCGTTCAGGAGAACACTGAAGCTTTCTTT. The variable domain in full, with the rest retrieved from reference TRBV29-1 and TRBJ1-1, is SAVISQKPSRDICQRGTSLTIQCQVDSQVTMMFWYRQQPGQSLTLIATANQGSEATYESGFVIDKFPISRPNLTFSTLTVSNMSPEDSSIYLCSVQENTEAFFGQGTRLTVV.

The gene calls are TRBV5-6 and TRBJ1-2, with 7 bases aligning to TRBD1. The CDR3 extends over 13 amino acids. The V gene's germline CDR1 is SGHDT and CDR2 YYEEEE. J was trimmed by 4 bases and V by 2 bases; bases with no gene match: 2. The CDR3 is CASSFEGAYGYTF. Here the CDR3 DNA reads TGTGCCAGCAGCTTTGAGGGGGCCTATGGCTACACCTTC.

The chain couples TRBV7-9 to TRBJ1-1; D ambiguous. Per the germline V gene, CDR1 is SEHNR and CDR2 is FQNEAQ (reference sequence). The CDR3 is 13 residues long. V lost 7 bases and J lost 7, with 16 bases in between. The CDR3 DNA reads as TGTGCCAGCAACTCTGGGTTAGAGGATGAAGCTTTCTTT. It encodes CASNSGLEDEAFF.

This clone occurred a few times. The CDR3 coding sequence is TGTGCCAGCAGCTTCACAGCTTCTGAAGCTTTCTTT. Translation gives CASSFTASEAFF. The genes are TRBV5-6 and TRBJ1-1; D unclear. The CDR3 has 12 residues. The germline CDR1 and CDR2 sequences are SGHDT and YYEEEE. Trimming removed 2 bases at V and 6 bases at J, with 8 bases between.

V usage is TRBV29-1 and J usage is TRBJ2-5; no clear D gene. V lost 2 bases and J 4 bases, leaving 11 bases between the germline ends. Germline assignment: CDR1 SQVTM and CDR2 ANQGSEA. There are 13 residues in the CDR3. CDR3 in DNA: TGCAGCGTTGAATTACCCCGGTCAGAGACCCAGTACTTC. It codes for CSVELPRSETQYF.

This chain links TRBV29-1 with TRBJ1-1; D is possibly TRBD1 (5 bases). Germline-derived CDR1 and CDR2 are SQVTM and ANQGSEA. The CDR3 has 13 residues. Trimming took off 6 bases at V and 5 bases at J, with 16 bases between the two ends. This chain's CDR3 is CSVGWGKETEAFF. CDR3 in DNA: TGCAGCGTGGGTTGGGGGAAGGAGACTGAAGCTTTCTTT.

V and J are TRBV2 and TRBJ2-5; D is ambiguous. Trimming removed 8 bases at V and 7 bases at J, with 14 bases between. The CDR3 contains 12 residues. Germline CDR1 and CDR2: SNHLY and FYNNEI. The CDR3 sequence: CASRLRIGTQYF. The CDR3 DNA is TGTGCCAGCCGACTCCGAATCGGGACCCAGTACTTC.

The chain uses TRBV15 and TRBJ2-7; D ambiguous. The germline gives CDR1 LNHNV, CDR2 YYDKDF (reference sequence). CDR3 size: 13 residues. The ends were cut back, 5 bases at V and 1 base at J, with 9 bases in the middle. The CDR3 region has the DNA TGTGCCACCAGCCTTGACAAATCCTACGAGCAGTACTTC. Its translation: CATSLDKSYEQYF.

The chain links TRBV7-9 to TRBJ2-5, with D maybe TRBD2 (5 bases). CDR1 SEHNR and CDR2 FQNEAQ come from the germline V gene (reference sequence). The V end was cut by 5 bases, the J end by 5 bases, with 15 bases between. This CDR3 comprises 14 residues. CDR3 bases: TGTGCCAGCAGCGCCCGTGGTAGCGAGGAGACCCAGTACTTC. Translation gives CASSARGSEETQYF.

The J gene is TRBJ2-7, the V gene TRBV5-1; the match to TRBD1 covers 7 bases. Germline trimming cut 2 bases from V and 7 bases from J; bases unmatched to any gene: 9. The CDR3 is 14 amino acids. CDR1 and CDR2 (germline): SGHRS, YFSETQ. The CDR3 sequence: CASSLRTGMDEQYF. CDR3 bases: TGCGCCAGCAGCTTAAGGACAGGCATGGATGAGCAGTACTTC.

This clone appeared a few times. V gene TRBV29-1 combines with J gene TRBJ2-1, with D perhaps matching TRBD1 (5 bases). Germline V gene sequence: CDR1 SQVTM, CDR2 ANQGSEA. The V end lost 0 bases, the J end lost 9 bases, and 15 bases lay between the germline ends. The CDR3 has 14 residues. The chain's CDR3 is CSVEDPEGAGEQFF. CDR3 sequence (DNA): TGCAGCGTTGAAGATCCCGAAGGGGCAGGTGAGCAGTTCTTC.

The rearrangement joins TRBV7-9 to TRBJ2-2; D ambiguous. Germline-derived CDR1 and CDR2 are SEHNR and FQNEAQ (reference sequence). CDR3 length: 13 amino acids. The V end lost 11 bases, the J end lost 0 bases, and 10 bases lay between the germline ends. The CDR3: CAGLPANTGELFF. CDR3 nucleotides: TGTGCCGGATTGCCCGCGAACACCGGGGAGCTGTTTTTT.